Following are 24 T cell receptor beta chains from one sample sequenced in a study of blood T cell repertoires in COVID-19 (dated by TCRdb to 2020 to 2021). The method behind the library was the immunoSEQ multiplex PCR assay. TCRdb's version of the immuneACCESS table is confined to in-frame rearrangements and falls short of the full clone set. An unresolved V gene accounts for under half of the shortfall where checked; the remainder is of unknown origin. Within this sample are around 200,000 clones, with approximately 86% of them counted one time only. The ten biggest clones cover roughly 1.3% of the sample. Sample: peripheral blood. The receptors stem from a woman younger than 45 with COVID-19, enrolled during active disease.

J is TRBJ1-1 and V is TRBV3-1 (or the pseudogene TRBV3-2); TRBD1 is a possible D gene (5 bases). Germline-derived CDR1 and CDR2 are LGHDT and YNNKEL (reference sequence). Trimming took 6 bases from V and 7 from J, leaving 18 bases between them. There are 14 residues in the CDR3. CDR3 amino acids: CASSPSHRRREAFF. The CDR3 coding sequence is TGTGCCAGCAGTCCATCCCACAGGCGTCGTGAAGCTTTCTTT.

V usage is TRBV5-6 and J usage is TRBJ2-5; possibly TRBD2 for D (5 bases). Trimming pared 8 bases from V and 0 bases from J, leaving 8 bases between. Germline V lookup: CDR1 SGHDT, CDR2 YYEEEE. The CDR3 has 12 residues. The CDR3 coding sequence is TGTGCCAGTGGGCGGGACCAAGAGACCCAGTACTTC. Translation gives CASGRDQETQYF.

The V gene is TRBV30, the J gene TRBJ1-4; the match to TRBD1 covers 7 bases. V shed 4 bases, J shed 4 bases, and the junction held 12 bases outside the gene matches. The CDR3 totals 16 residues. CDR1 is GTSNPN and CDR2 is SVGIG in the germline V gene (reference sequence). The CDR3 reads CAWTVVGGQSNEKLFF. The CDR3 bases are TGTGCCTGGACTGTAGTAGGGGGACAGAGTAATGAAAAACTGTTTTTT.

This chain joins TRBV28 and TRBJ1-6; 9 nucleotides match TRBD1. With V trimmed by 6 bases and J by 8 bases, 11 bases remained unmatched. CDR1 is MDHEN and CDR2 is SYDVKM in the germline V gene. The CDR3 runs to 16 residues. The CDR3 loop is CASSTTGGFLDSPLHF. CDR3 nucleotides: TGTGCCAGCAGCACGACAGGGGGGTTCTTAGATTCACCCCTCCACTTT. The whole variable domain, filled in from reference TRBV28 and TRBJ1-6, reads DVKVTQSSRYLVKRTGEKVFLECVQDMDHENMFWYRQDPGLGLRLIYFSYDVKMKEKGDIPEGYSVSREKKERFSLILESASTNQTSMYLCASSTTGGFLDSPLHFGNGTRLTVT.

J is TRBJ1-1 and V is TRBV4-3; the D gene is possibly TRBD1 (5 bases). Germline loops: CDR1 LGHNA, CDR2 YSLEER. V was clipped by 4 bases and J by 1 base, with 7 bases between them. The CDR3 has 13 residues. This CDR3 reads CASSLRGNTEAFF. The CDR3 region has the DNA TGCGCCAGCAGCCTAAGGGGGAACACTGAAGCTTTCTTT.

The CDR3 DNA follows: TGTGCCAGCAGCGTGGGACTAGCGGGCCCCGGAGAGCAGTACTTC. It encodes CASSVGLAGPGEQYF. The chain combines TRBV5-4 with TRBJ2-7; 12 positions agree with TRBD2. CDR1 and CDR2 (germline): SGHNT, YYREEE (reference sequence). V was clipped by 4 bases and J by 7 bases; unmatched bases: 9. This CDR3 region has 15 residues. The variable domain in full, completed from reference TRBV5-4 and TRBJ2-7, reads ETGVTQSPTHLIKTRGQQVTLRCSSQSGHNTVSWYQQALGQGPQFIFQYYREEENGRGNFPPRFSGLQFPNYSSELNVNALELDDSALYLCASSVGLAGPGEQYFGPGTRLTVT.

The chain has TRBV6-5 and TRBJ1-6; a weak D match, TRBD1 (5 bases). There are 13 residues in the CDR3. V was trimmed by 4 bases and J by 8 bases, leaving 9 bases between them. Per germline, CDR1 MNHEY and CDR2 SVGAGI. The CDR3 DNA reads TGTGCCAGCAGTTTCACCAGGGATTCACCCCTCCACTTT. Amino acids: CASSFTRDSPLHF.

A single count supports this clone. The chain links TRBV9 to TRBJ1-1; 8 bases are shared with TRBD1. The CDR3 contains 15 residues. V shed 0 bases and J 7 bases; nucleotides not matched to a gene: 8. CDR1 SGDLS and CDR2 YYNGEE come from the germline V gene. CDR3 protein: CASSVGAGGPFEAFF. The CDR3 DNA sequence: TGTGCCAGCAGCGTAGGAGCAGGGGGCCCTTTTGAAGCTTTCTTT.

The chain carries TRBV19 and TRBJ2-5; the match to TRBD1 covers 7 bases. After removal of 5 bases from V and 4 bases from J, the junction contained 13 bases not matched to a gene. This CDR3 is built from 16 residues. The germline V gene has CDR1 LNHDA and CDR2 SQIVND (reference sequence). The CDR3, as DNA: TGTGCCAGTAGTGACAGACAGGGTAGGAGTCGAGAGACCCAGTACTTC. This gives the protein CASSDRQGRSRETQYF.

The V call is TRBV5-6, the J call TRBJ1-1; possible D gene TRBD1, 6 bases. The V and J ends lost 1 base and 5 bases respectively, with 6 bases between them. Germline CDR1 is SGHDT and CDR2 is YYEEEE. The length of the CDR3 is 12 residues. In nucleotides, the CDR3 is TGTGCCAGCAGCTTGCAGGGGACTGAAGCTTTCTTT. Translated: CASSLQGTEAFF.

CDR3 loop: CASSGQLQETQYF. The CDR3 nucleotides read TGCGCCAGCAGCGGACAGCTCCAAGAGACCCAGTACTTC. The chain has TRBV5-1 and TRBJ2-5; the D gene is possibly TRBD1 (6 bases). Trimming stripped 4 bases from V and 1 base from J, with 8 bases between. Germline assignment: CDR1 SGHRS and CDR2 YFSETQ. This CDR3 spans 13 amino acids.

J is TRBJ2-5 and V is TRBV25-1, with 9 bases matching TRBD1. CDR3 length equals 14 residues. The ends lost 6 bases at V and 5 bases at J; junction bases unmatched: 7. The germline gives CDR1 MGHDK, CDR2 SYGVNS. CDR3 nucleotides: TGTGCCAGCAGGTCAAGGACAGGGGTCGAGACCCAGTACTTC. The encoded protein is CASRSRTGVETQYF.

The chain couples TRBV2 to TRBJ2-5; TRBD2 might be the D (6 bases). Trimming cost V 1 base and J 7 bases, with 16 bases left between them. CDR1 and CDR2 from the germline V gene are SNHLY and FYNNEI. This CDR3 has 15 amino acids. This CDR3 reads CASSEGSSLGGTQYF. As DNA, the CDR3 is TGTGCCAGCAGTGAAGGGTCCAGTCTGGGAGGGACCCAGTACTTC.

The CDR3 bases are TGTGCCAGCAGCTTAGGAATGGGTAGCGGACTAACCGGGGAGCTGTTTTTT. Protein sequence: CASSLGMGSGLTGELFF. The chain joins TRBV11-2 to TRBJ2-2; TRBD2 might be the D (6 bases). This CDR3 spans 17 amino acids. V was clipped by 1 base and J by 5 bases, with 17 bases between them. The V gene's germline CDR1 is SGHAT and CDR2 FQNNGV.

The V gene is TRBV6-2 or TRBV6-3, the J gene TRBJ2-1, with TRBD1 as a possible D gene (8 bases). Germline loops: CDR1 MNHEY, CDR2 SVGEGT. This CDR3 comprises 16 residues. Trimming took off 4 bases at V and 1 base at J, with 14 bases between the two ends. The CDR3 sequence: CASSSQGGISYNEQFF. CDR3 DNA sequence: TGTGCCAGCAGTTCACAGGGGGGGATATCCTACAATGAGCAGTTCTTC.

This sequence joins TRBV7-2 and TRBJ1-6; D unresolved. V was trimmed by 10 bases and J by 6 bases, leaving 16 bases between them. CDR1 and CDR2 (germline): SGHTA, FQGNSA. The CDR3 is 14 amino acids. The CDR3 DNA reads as TGTGCCATCCAATTGGGAGGGTCTAATTCACCCCTCCACTTT. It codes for CAIQLGGSNSPLHF.

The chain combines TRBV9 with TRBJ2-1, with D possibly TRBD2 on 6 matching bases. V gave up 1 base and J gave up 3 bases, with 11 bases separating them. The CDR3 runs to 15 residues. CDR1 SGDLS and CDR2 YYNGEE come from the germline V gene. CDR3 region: CASSVMDGGYNEQFF. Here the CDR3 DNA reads TGTGCCAGCAGCGTAATGGACGGGGGCTACAATGAGCAGTTCTTC.

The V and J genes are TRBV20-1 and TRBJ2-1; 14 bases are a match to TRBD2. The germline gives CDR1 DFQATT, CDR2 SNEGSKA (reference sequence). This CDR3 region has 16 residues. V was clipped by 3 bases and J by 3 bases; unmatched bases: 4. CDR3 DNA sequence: TGCAGTGCTAGTGCGGGACTAGCGGGGGACTACAATGAGCAGTTCTTC. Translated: CSASAGLAGDYNEQFF.

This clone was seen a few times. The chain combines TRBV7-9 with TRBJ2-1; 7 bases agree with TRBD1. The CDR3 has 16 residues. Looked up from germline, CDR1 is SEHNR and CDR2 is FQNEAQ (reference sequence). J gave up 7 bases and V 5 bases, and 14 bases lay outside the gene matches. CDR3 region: CASSPRDRASGNEQFF. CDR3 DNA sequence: TGTGCCAGCAGCCCGCGCGACAGGGCTTCCGGAAATGAGCAGTTCTTC.

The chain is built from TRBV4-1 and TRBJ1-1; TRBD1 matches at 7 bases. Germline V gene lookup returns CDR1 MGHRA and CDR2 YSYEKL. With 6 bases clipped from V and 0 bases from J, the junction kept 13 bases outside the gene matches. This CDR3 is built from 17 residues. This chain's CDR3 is CASSDPWTGRMNTEAFF. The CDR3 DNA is TGCGCCAGCAGTGATCCGTGGACAGGCAGAATGAACACTGAAGCTTTCTTT.

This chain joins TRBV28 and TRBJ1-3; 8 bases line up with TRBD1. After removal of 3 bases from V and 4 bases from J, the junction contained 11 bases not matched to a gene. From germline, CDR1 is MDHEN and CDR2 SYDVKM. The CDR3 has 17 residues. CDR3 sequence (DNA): TGTGCCAGCAGTTTCAGTCAGGGGACAGGAGGGGGAAACACCATATATTTT. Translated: CASSFSQGTGGGNTIYF.

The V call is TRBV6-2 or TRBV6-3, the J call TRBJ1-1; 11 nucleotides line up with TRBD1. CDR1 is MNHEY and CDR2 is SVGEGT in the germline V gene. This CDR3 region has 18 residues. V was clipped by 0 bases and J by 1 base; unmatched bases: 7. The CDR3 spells CASSYSLDRGLRNTEAFF. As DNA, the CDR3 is TGTGCCAGCAGTTACTCGCTGGACAGGGGGCTGCGGAACACTGAAGCTTTCTTT.

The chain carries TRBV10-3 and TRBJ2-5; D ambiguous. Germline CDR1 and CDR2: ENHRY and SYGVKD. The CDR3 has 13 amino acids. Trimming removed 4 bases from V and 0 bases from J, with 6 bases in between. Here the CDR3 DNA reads TGTGCCATCAGTGGGCCGAACCAAGAGACCCAGTACTTC. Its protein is CAISGPNQETQYF.

CDR3 sequence: CASSVETGETYEQYF. The DNA for the CDR3 is TGTGCCAGCAGCGTAGAAACAGGGGAAACCTACGAGCAGTACTTC. J is TRBJ2-7 and V is TRBV9; 7 bases fit TRBD1. The CDR3 is 15 amino acids. Germline CDR1 is SGDLS and CDR2 is YYNGEE. Trimming at V came to 0 bases and at J to 2 bases, leaving 5 bases not matched to a gene. The whole variable domain, filled in from reference TRBV9 and TRBJ2-7, reads DSGVTQTPKHLITATGQRVTLRCSPRSGDLSVYWYQQSLDQGLQFLIQYYNGEERAKGNILERFSAQQFPDLHSELNLSSLELGDSALYFCASSVETGETYEQYFGPGTRLTVT.